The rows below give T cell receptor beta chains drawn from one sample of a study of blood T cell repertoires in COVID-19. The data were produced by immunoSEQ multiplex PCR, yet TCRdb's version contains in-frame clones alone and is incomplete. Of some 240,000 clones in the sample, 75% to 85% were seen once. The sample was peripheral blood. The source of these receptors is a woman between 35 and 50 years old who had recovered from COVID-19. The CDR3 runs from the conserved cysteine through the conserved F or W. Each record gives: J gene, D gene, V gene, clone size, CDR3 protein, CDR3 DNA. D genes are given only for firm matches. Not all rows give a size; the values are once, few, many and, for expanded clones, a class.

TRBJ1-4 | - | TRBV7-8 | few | CASSLSTGFEKLFF | TGTGCCAGCAGCCTTTCTACAGGTTTCGAAAAACTGTTTTTT
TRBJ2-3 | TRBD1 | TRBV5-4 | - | CASSRGGTGMSDTQYF | TGTGCCAGCAGCCGGGGTGGGACAGGGATGTCAGATACGCAGTATTTT
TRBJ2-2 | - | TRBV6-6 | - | CASSTQGPGLTGELFF | TGTGCCAGCAGTACCCAAGGGCCGGGATTAACCGGGGAGCTGTTTTTT
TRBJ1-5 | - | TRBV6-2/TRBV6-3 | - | CASSYGGVAGNQPQHF | TGTGCCAGCAGTTACGGTGGCGTAGCTGGCAATCAGCCCCAGCATTTT
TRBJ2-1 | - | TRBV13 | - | CASSSGSPQVNEQFF | TGTGCCAGCAGCTCCGGTTCACCTCAGGTGAATGAGCAGTTCTTC
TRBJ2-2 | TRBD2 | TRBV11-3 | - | CASRSGDNTGELFF | TGTGCCAGCAGAAGCGGGGACAACACCGGGGAGCTGTTTTTT
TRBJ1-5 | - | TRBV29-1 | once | CSVGGGDSNQPQHF | TGCAGCGTTGGGGGGGGAGATAGCAATCAGCCCCAGCATTTT
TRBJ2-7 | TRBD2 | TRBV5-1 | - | CASSLYVTSESSYEQYF | TGCGCCAGCAGCCTATACGTGACTAGCGAGAGCTCCTACGAGCAGTACTTC
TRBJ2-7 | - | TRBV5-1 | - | CASSLGVSGTGTYEQYF | TGCGCCAGCAGCTTGGGAGTCAGCGGGACAGGAACCTATGAGCAGTACTTC
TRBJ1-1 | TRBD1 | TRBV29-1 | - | CSVSTGGGTEAFF | TGCAGCGTGTCAACAGGGGGCGGGACTGAAGCTTTCTTT
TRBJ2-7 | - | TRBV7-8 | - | CASSPFLQTTNDGYF | TGTGCCAGCAGCCCGTTCTTGCAGACAACAAACGACGGGTACTTC
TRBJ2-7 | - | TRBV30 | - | CAWTEQGEEQYF | TGTGCCTGGACGGAACAGGGTGAAGAGCAGTACTTC
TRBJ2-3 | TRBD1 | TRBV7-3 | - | CASSMTGTADTQYF | TGTGCCAGCAGCATGACCGGGACAGCAGATACGCAGTATTTT
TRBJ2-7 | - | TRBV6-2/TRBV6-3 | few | CASSYYYLYEQYF | TGTGCCAGCAGTTATTACTATCTCTACGAGCAGTACTTC
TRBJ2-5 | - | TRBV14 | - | CASSQGLSQETQYF | TGTGCCAGCAGCCAAGGGCTGTCTCAAGAGACCCAGTACTTC
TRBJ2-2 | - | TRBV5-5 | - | CASSLRQAHTGELFF | TGTGCCAGCAGCTTGAGGCAGGCCCACACCGGGGAGCTGTTTTTT
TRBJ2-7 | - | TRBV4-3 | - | CASSQDPGNKQYF | TGCGCCAGCAGCCAAGATCCGGGGAACAAGCAGTACTTC
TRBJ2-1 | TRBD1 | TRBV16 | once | CASSPLPSDRGVGEQFF | TGTGCCAGCAGCCCACTACCGTCGGACAGGGGGGTTGGTGAGCAGTTCTTC
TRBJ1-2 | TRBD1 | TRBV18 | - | CASSPGTASYGYTF | TGTGCCAGCTCACCTGGGACAGCCAGCTATGGCTACACCTTC
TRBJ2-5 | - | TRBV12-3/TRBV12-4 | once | CASRTRGLQTQYF | TGTGCCAGCCGGACCCGGGGGTTGCAGACCCAGTACTTC
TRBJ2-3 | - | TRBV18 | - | CASSPVSGSDTQYF | TGTGCCAGCTCACCGGTATCGGGGTCAGATACGCAGTATTTT
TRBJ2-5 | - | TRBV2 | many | CASRITREETQYF | TGTGCCAGCAGGATAACTAGGGAAGAGACCCAGTACTTC
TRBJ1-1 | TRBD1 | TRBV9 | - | CASSAETGISEAFF | TGTGCCAGCAGCGCCGAGACAGGGATATCAGAAGCTTTCTTT
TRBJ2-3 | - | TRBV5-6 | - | CASSYPIIPTGTDTQYF | TGTGCCAGCAGCTACCCCATAATCCCGACAGGCACAGATACGCAGTATTTT
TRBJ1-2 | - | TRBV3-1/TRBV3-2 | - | CASSQHLTRGNYGYTF | TGTGCCAGCAGCCAGCACCTGACACGAGGGAACTATGGCTACACCTTC
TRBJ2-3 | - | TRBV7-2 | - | CASSQPGTDTQYF | TGTGCCAGCAGCCAACCCGGGACAGATACGCAGTATTTT
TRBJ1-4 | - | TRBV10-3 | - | CAISRDSTNEKLFF | TGTGCCATCAGCAGGGATTCAACTAATGAAAAACTGTTTTTT
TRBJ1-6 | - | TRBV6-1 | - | CASSEVRVMDSPLHF | TGTGCCAGCAGTGAGGTCAGGGTGATGGATTCACCCCTCCACTTT